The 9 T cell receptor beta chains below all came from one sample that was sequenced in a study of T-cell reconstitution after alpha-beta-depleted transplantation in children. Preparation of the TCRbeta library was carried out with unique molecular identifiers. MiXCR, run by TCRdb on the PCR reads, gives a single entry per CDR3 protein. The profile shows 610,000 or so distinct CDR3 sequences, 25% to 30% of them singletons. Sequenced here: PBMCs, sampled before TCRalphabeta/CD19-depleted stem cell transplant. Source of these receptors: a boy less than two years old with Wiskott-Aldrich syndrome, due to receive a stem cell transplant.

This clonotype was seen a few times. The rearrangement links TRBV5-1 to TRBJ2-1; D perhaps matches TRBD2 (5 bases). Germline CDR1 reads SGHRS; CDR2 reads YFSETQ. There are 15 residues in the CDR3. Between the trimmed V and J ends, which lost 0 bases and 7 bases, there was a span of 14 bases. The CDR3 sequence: CASSLGGNTGNEQFF. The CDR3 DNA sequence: TGCGCCAGCAGCTTGGGAGGGAACACGGGGAATGAGCAGTTCTTC.

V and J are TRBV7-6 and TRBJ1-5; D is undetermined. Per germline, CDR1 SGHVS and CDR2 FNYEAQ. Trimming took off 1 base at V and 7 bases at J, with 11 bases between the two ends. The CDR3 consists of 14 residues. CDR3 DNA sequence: TGTGCCAGCAGCTTAGGGGGAGAATTCCAGCCCCAGCATTTT. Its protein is CASSLGGEFQPQHF. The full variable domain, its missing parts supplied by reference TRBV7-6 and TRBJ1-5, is GAGVSQSPRYKVTKRGQDVALRCDPISGHVSLYWYRQALGQGPEFLTYFNYEAQQDKSGLPNDRFSAERPEGSISTLTIQRTEQRDSAMYRCASSLGGEFQPQHFGDGTRLSIL.

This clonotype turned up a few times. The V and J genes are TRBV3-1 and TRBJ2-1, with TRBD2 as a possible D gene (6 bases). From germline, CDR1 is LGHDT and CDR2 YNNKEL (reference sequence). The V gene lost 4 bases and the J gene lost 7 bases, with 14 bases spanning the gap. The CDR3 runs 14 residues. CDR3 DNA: TGTGCCAGCAGCCCCCGACTAGTCCGTAATGAGCAGTTCTTC. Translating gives CASSPRLVRNEQFF.

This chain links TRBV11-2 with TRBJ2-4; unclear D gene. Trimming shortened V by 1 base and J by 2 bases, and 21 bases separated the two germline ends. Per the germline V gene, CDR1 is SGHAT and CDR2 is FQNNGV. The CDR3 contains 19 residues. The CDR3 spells CASSLVSVLGVSSKNIQYF. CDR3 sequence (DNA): TGTGCCAGCAGCTTAGTTTCGGTGTTAGGAGTCTCGTCCAAAAACATTCAGTACTTC.

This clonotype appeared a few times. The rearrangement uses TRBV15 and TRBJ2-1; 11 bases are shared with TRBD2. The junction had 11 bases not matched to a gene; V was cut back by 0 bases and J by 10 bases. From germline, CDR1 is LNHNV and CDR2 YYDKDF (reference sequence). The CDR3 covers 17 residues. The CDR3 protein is CATSRDRGVAGGPEQFF. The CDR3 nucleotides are TGTGCCACCAGCAGAGATCGAGGGGTAGCGGGAGGGCCCGAGCAGTTCTTC. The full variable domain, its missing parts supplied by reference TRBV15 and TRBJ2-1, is DAMVIQNPRYQVTQFGKPVTLSCSQTLNHNVMYWYQQKSSQAPKLLFHYYDKDFNNEADTPDNFQSRRPNTSFCFLDIRSPGLGDTAMYLCATSRDRGVAGGPEQFFGPGTRLTVL.

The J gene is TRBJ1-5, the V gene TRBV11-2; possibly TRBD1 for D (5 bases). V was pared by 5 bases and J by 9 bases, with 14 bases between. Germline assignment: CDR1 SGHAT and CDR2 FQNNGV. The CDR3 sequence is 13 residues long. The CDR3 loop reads CASSPQGNRPQHF. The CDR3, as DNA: TGTGCCAGCAGCCCGCAGGGAAACAGGCCCCAGCATTTT.

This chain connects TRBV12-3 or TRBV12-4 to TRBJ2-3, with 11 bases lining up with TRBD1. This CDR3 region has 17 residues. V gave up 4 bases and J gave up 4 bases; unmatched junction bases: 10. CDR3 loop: CASSSLRDRGIPDTQYF. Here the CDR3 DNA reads TGTGCCAGCAGTTCGCTCCGGGACAGGGGGATACCAGATACGCAGTATTTT.

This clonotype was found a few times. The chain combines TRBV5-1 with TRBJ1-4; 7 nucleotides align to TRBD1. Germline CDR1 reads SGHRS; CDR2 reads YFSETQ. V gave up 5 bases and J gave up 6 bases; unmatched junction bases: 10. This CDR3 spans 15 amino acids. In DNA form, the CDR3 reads TGCGCCAGCAGAGGGACAGCCGCTGGGTATGAAAAACTGTTTTTT. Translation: CASRGTAAGYEKLFF.

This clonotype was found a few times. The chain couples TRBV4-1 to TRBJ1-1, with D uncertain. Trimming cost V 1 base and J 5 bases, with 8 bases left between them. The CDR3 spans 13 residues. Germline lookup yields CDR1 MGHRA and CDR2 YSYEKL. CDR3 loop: CASSQGAGTEAFF. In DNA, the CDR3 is TGCGCCAGCAGCCAAGGGGCGGGAACTGAAGCTTTCTTT.